These T cell receptor beta chains were read from a single sample in a study of blood T cell repertoires in COVID-19. TCRdb's table, derived via immunoSEQ multiplex PCR, lists solely in-frame clones and lacks some. The profile shows about 210,000 clones, approximately 78% of them singletons. Input material: peripheral blood. Receptor source: a woman aged 40 to 50 with acute or convalescent COVID-19. Each CDR3 is given with its conserved first and last residue. D genes are given only for firm matches. Only part of the rows carry a size: once, few, many, or a class if the clone is expanded.

>.|TRBJ1-2|TRBV2|.
TGTGCCAGCAGTGGTGAGCGAGTTAACTATGGCTACACCTTC
CASSGERVNYGYTF
>once|TRBJ2-2|TRBV7-2|TRBD1
TGTGCCAGCAGTTGGGACAGGGGGACCGGGGAGCTGTTTTTT
CASSWDRGTGELFF
>.|TRBJ2-1|TRBV5-5|.
TGTGCCAGCAGCCTCGGTATGAATGAGCAGTTCTTC
CASSLGMNEQFF
>.|TRBJ2-1|TRBV2|.
TGTGCCAGCACAGGGTCGGACAATGAGCAGTTCTTC
CASTGSDNEQFF
>few|TRBJ1-4|TRBV6-5|.
TGTGCCAGCAAACAGGGTAATGAAAAACTGTTTTTT
CASKQGNEKLFF
>.|TRBJ2-5|TRBV6-2/TRBV6-3|.
TGTGCCAGCAGTCGCCCCGACTACCCCCGTGAGACCCAGTACTTC
CASSRPDYPRETQYF
>once|TRBJ1-2|TRBV4-1|.
TGCGCCAGCAGCCAAGATCTTACGGTTAACTATGGCTACACCTTC
CASSQDLTVNYGYTF
>.|TRBJ2-1|TRBV7-2|TRBD2
TGTGCCAGCAGCTTAGGGACTAGCGGGAGGCTCTACAATGAGCAGTTCTTC
CASSLGTSGRLYNEQFF
>.|TRBJ1-2|TRBV25-1|TRBD1
TGTGCCAGCAGTGAAATCGGCAGGGGGCCCCTGGATGGCTACACCTTC
CASSEIGRGPLDGYTF
>.|TRBJ2-7|TRBV11-2|TRBD1
TGTGCCAGCAGCTTGGGACAGGTCTACGAGCAGTACTTC
CASSLGQVYEQYF
>few|TRBJ1-2|TRBV5-6|.
TGTGCCAGCAGGTTACAGGGCTATGGCTACACCTTC
CASRLQGYGYTF
>.|TRBJ1-3|TRBV4-1|.
TGCGCCAGCAGCCAAGAAGCCCAGGGTTCCGGAAACACCATATATTTT
CASSQEAQGSGNTIYF
>.|TRBJ2-3|TRBV9|.
TGTGCCAGCAGCTTTCAGGCAGGGCGCACAGATACGCAGTATTTT
CASSFQAGRTDTQYF
>once|TRBJ1-1|TRBV29-1|.
TGCAGCGTTGAATTAGACCGGGGGTGGTACACTGAAGCTTTCTTT
CSVELDRGWYTEAFF
>.|TRBJ2-7|TRBV12-3/TRBV12-4|TRBD1
TGTGCCAGCAGTTTAAGGGACAGCGAGCAGTACTTC
CASSLRDSEQYF
>.|TRBJ2-7|TRBV6-5|TRBD1
TGTGCCATCCCCGGGACAGGATCCTACGAGCAGTACTTC
CAIPGTGSYEQYF
>.|TRBJ2-7|TRBV7-3|.
TGTGCCAGCAGCCAAGACAACAGCTACGAGCAGTACTTC
CASSQDNSYEQYF
>.|TRBJ1-1|TRBV7-2|.
TGTGCCAGCAGCTTACAGGAGAACACTGAAGCTTTCTTT
CASSLQENTEAFF
>.|TRBJ1-4|TRBV5-1|TRBD1
TGCGCCAGCAGCGATTTGGACAGGGGGACTGAAAAACTGTTTTTT
CASSDLDRGTEKLFF
>few|TRBJ2-1|TRBV7-9|TRBD2
TGTGCCAGCACCACTCAGGGGGGTAGCGGGAGGGTCTACAATGAGCAGTTCTTC
CASTTQGGSGRVYNEQFF
>.|TRBJ1-5|TRBV5-1|.
TGCGCCAGCAGCTGGAGGCCCGGACAGCCCCAGCATTTT
CASSWRPGQPQHF
>.|TRBJ2-7|TRBV10-2|TRBD2
TGCGCCAGCAGTGTGGGTAGCGGGAGCTACGAGCAGTACTTC
CASSVGSGSYEQYF
>.|TRBJ1-2|TRBV30|TRBD1
TGTGCCTGGAAGGGGGCCCCTAACTATGGCTACACCTTC
CAWKGAPNYGYTF
>.|TRBJ2-7|TRBV9|.
TGTGCCAGCAGCGACTTACAGGGCTCCTACGAGCAGTACTTC
CASSDLQGSYEQYF
>.|TRBJ1-3|TRBV29-1|.
TGCAGCGTTCTTAGACAAGGCGACACCATATATTTT
CSVLRQGDTIYF
>.|TRBJ2-3|TRBV2|.
TGTGCCAGCAGTACAACCTTCCAGGGCAGCACAGATACGCAGTATTTT
CASSTTFQGSTDTQYF
>.|TRBJ1-2|TRBV12-3/TRBV12-4|.
TGTGCCAGCAGTTTACGGGCTAACTATGGCTACACCTTC
CASSLRANYGYTF
>.|TRBJ1-2|TRBV3-1/TRBV3-2|.
TGTGCCAGCAGCCATCTGGGAGAGCAGGATGGCTACACCTTC
CASSHLGEQDGYTF
>.|TRBJ2-1|TRBV2|.
TGTGCCAGCAGTGATTTGTTGGCAGAGCAGTTCTTC
CASSDLLAEQFF
>.|TRBJ1-1|TRBV6-5|TRBD1
TGTGCCAGCAGATCCCTCGGACAGGGAAGTTCTGAAGCTTTCTTT
CASRSLGQGSSEAFF
>.|TRBJ1-4|TRBV6-5|.
TGTGCCAGCAGTTACCGACCGACAGCTGTTAATGAAAAACTGTTTTTT
CASSYRPTAVNEKLFF
>many|TRBJ2-1|TRBV5-1|TRBD1
TGCGCCAGCAGCTTTTCCGGGACAGACAATGAGCAGTTCTTC
CASSFSGTDNEQFF
>.|TRBJ2-7|TRBV15|TRBD1
TGTGCCACCAGCAGTGGACAGGGCGCCTACGAGCAGTACTTC
CATSSGQGAYEQYF
>.|TRBJ1-3|TRBV27|.
TGTGCCAGCAGCAAAACAGGGTTCGGAAACACCATATATTTT
CASSKTGFGNTIYF
>.|TRBJ2-7|TRBV11-2|TRBD2
TGTGCCAGCAGCTTATTATACGGGACTAGCGCGACCTACGAGCAGTACTTC
CASSLLYGTSATYEQYF
>.|TRBJ1-2|TRBV12-3/TRBV12-4|.
TGTGCCAGCAGTTTGGGGGCCGGAGGAGGCTACACCTTC
CASSLGAGGGYTF
>.|TRBJ2-2|TRBV29-1|.
TGCAGCGCCATTACGACTAGGACCACCGGGGAGCTGTTTTTT
CSAITTRTTGELFF
>.|TRBJ2-3|TRBV27|.
TGTGCCTCCAGAACCATTGATACGCAGTATTTT
CASRTIDTQYF
>.|TRBJ2-3|TRBV24-1|TRBD2
TGTGCCACCAGTGATTTGCCCGGGACTAGGTACACAGATACGCAGTATTTT
CATSDLPGTRYTDTQYF
>once|TRBJ1-2|TRBV19|.
TGTGCCAGTAGGGAACAGGGAGACTATGGCTACACCTTC
CASREQGDYGYTF
>.|TRBJ2-7|TRBV27|.
TGTGCCAGCAGTTTAGACAGCTCCTACGAGCAGTACTTC
CASSLDSSYEQYF
>.|TRBJ2-1|TRBV6-2/TRBV6-3|TRBD2
TGTGCCAGCAGTCATCCACCGGGACTAGCGGGTTTCGTTAATGAGCAGTTCTTC
CASSHPPGLAGFVNEQFF
>.|TRBJ2-3|TRBV19|TRBD2
TGTGCCAGTAGTATAGGAGGGACTAGCGGGGTAACAGATACGCAGTATTTT
CASSIGGTSGVTDTQYF
>.|TRBJ1-1|TRBV19|TRBD1
TGTGCCAGTAGTGCCAGGGGGAGAAACACTGAAGCTTTCTTT
CASSARGRNTEAFF
>.|TRBJ2-5|TRBV7-9|.
TGTGCCAGCACCCCTGGGGGAGGGGGAGAGACCCAGTACTTC
CASTPGGGGETQYF
>.|TRBJ2-7|TRBV6-5|TRBD2
TGTGCCAGCACCGGACTAGCGGGAGAGGGTGAGCAGTACTTC
CASTGLAGEGEQYF